These 3 T cell receptor beta chains share one sample of origin, sequenced in a study of cytomegalovirus exposure and HLA in healthy donors. The repertoire was sequenced with immunoSEQ multiplex PCR; TCRdb's copy has only in-frame clones and lacks some. The table has over 250,000 clones, around 90% seen once. The sequenced material came from PBMCs. The receptors here all came from a woman in her thirties in good health and CMV-seropositive.

V usage is TRBV7-9 and J usage is TRBJ2-1, with D unclear. The CDR3 is 10 residues long. The germline V and J ends were trimmed by 3 bases and 10 bases, with 4 bases remaining between them. Germline lookup yields CDR1 SEHNR and CDR2 FQNEAQ (reference sequence). CDR3 residues: CASSFGEQFF. The CDR3 DNA is TGTGCCAGCAGCTTCGGCGAGCAGTTCTTC.

The J gene is TRBJ1-2, the V gene TRBV6-1; no clear D. Trimming cost V 1 base and J 1 base, with 13 bases left between them. In germline, CDR1 is MNHNS, CDR2 SASEGT. CDR3 length: 16 amino acids. The CDR3 DNA reads TGTGCCAGCAGTGAAGGGGTAACAGACTTTAACTATGGCTACACCTTC. Its translation is CASSEGVTDFNYGYTF.

The rearrangement uses TRBV29-1 and TRBJ2-7, with D possibly TRBD2 on 5 matching bases. The CDR3 is 11 amino acids. Germline lookup yields CDR1 SQVTM and CDR2 ANQGSEA. Trimming pared 4 bases from V and 3 bases from J, leaving 7 bases between. The DNA for the CDR3 is TGCAGCGTTGGAGGGTACTACGAGCAGTACTTC. Its protein is CSVGGYYEQYF.